This TCR beta chain originates from a study of OX40 agonist ivuxolimab in advanced cancers. Study-level information: Six ivuxolimab dose levels, 0.01 to 10 mg/kg, were given intravenously every 2 weeks. Three partial responders included one hepatocellular carcinoma patient and two cutaneous melanoma patients.

This CDR3 has 16 residues. J gave up 1 base and V 5 bases, and 5 bases lay outside the gene matches. Germline CDR1 and CDR2: SEHNR and FQNEAQ (reference sequence). The method was immunoSEQ multiplex PCR; TCRdb's version includes in-frame clones alone and lacks a portion of them. This sample yields around 58,000 clones, of which 94% are seen a single time; less than 20% belongs to the top ten. This chain joins TRBV7-9 and TRBJ2-1, with 10 bases matching TRBD2. The receptor comes from an adult with an advanced solid tumor such as melanoma, head and neck, liver or kidney cancer. Sequenced here: CD4+ or CD8+ T cells sorted from blood, sampled in a trial of the OX40 agonist ivuxolimab. The CDR3 region is CASSPRTSGSYNEQFF. The DNA for the CDR3 is TGTGCCAGCAGCCCCCGGACTAGCGGATCCTACAATGAGCAGTTCTTC.